The rows below give T cell receptor beta chains drawn from one sample of a study of T cells after somatic rescue of genetic block. Assay used: immunoSEQ multiplex PCR; TCRdb lists only in-frame clones, some missing. This table holds tens of thousands of clones, about 96% found once. Sequenced: peripheral blood mononuclear cells (PBMCs). Receptor source: a child under three years old. Each CDR3 is given with its conserved first and last residue. The D gene is left open where the match is weak. Expanded clones get a size class; other rows say once, few or many, or leave the size out.

V	J	size	D	CDR3	DNA
TRBV5-1	TRBJ2-2	NA	TRBD2	CASSPGLAGTGELFF	TGCGCCAGCAGCCCGGGACTAGCGGGCACCGGGGAGCTGTTTTTT
TRBV5-1	TRBJ1-4	once	NA	CASSLATGLNEKLFF	TGCGCCAGCAGCTTGGCGACAGGACTTAATGAAAAACTGTTTTTT
TRBV5-1	TRBJ2-3	NA	TRBD1	CASSLAQGADTQYF	TGCGCCAGCAGCTTGGCCCAGGGGGCAGATACGCAGTATTTT
TRBV27	TRBJ2-2	NA	NA	CASSLQTPNGELFF	TGTGCCAGCAGTTTACAGACTCCCAACGGGGAGCTGTTTTTT
TRBV5-1	TRBJ2-1	NA	NA	CASSFGGSYNEQFF	TGCGCCAGCAGCTTCGGGGGCTCCTACAATGAGCAGTTCTTC
TRBV5-1	TRBJ1-2	NA	TRBD1	CASSPRTGNAYGYTF	TGCGCCAGCAGCCCTAGGACAGGGAATGCCTATGGCTACACCTTC
TRBV5-6	TRBJ1-1	NA	NA	CASSLGGNTEAFF	TGTGCCAGCAGCTTGGGTGGGAACACTGAAGCTTTCTTT
TRBV11-2	TRBJ1-2	NA	NA	CASSSDSPYGYTF	TGTGCCAGCAGCTCCGACAGCCCCTATGGCTACACCTTC
TRBV19	TRBJ2-2	NA	NA	CASSPRTALWATGELFF	TGTGCCAGTAGTCCGAGGACAGCCCTTTGGGCCACCGGGGAGCTGTTTTTT
TRBV2	TRBJ1-5	NA	NA	CASRRYENQPQHF	TGTGCCAGCAGACGGTACGAGAATCAGCCCCAGCATTTT
TRBV12-5	TRBJ1-2	NA	NA	CASGLRTDYGYTF	TGTGCTAGTGGTTTAAGGACAGACTATGGCTACACCTTC
TRBV28	TRBJ1-2	once	NA	CASSPGGAGGYTF	TGTGCCAGCAGTCCCGGGGGGGCGGGAGGCTACACCTTC
TRBV5-4	TRBJ1-2	NA	NA	CASSLVGSNGYTF	TGTGCCAGCAGCTTGGTGGGGAGCAATGGCTACACCTTC
TRBV28	TRBJ1-5	NA	TRBD1	CASSIPGQVLSNQPQHF	TGTGCCAGCAGCATACCCGGACAGGTCCTAAGCAATCAGCCCCAGCATTTT
TRBV5-5	TRBJ1-5	NA	NA	CASSLSTFNQPQHF	TGTGCCAGCAGCTTGAGCACCTTCAATCAGCCCCAGCATTTT
TRBV9	TRBJ2-2	NA	NA	CASSPMNTGELFF	TGTGCCAGCAGCCCTATGAACACCGGGGAGCTGTTTTTT
TRBV14	TRBJ2-1	once	TRBD2	CASSQVRAGGARDEQFF	TGTGCCAGCAGCCAAGTGAGAGCGGGAGGGGCTAGGGATGAGCAGTTCTTC
TRBV27	TRBJ1-1	NA	TRBD1	CASSPGQRNTEAFF	TGTGCCAGCAGCCCGGGACAGAGAAACACTGAAGCTTTCTTT
TRBV27	TRBJ2-1	once	NA	CASSLGGSYNEQFF	TGTGCCAGCAGTTTAGGGGGCTCCTACAATGAGCAGTTCTTC
TRBV29-1	TRBJ2-3	once	TRBD2	CSVGKLAGGTDTQYF	TGCAGCGTTGGAAAGCTAGCGGGAGGCACAGATACGCAGTATTTT
TRBV14	TRBJ2-3	once	TRBD1	CASSHLPETGDRDF	TGTGCCAGCAGCCATCTTCCTGAGACAGGGGACCGGGATTTT
TRBV27	TRBJ2-2	NA	NA	CASSLVGATGELFF	TGTGCCAGCAGTTTAGTCGGGGCCACCGGGGAGCTGTTTTTT
TRBV6-6	TRBJ2-7	NA	NA	CASWQGWDEQYF	TGTGCCAGCTGGCAGGGGTGGGACGAGCAGTACTTC
TRBV25-1	TRBJ2-7	NA	NA	CASSASSESPYEQYF	TGTGCCAGCAGTGCCTCTAGCGAATCACCCTACGAGCAGTACTTC
TRBV18	TRBJ1-2	once	NA	CASSPPDTNYGYTF	TGTGCCAGCTCACCACCCGACACTAACTATGGCTACACCTTC
TRBV18	TRBJ1-1	once	NA	CASSPERRNTEAFF	TGTGCCAGCTCACCAGAAAGGCGGAACACTGAAGCTTTCTTT
TRBV29-1	TRBJ2-7	NA	TRBD2	CSVEKGGSSCEQYF	TGCAGCGTTGAAAAGGGCGGGAGCTCCTGCGAGCAGTACTTC
TRBV5-6	TRBJ2-7	once	TRBD2	CASSLTSGKIYEQYF	TGTGCCAGCAGCTTGACTAGCGGGAAAATCTACGAGCAGTACTTC
TRBV5-1	TRBJ2-7	NA	TRBD2	CASSLDGASGRAGEQYF	TGCGCCAGCAGCTTGGACGGTGCTAGCGGGAGGGCGGGCGAGCAGTACTTC
TRBV18	TRBJ2-7	NA	NA	CASSQDSSYEQYF	TGTGCCAGCTCACAAGACAGCTCCTACGAGCAGTACTTC
TRBV10-1	TRBJ2-1	NA	NA	CASSEGGEQFF	TGCGCCAGCAGTGAGGGTGGTGAGCAGTTCTTC
TRBV7-9	TRBJ1-2	NA	NA	CASSPGRDYGYTF	TGTGCCAGCAGCCCCGGGCGGGACTATGGCTACACCTTC
TRBV7-8	TRBJ1-1	NA	NA	CASSFDPMNTEAFF	TGTGCCAGCAGCTTTGACCCCATGAACACTGAAGCTTTCTTT
TRBV4-3	TRBJ2-2	NA	NA	CASSPRITGELFF	TGCGCCAGCAGCCCCAGGATCACCGGGGAGCTGTTTTTT
TRBV4-1	TRBJ1-3	NA	TRBD1	CASSLGDRVSGNTIYF	TGCGCCAGCAGCCTAGGGGACAGGGTTTCTGGAAACACCATATATTTT
TRBV6-5	TRBJ2-1	NA	NA	CASSYGDRYNEQFF	TGTGCCAGCAGTTACGGAGACAGGTACAATGAGCAGTTCTTC
TRBV19	TRBJ2-2	NA	TRBD1	CASSIGQGAGELFF	TGTGCCAGTAGTATAGGACAGGGGGCCGGGGAGCTGTTTTTT
TRBV27	TRBJ2-1	NA	TRBD2	CASSFIAGKVYNEQFF	TGTGCCAGCAGTTTTATAGCGGGCAAAGTCTACAATGAGCAGTTCTTC
TRBV5-4	TRBJ2-7	NA	NA	CASSPRSSYEQYF	TGTGCCAGCAGTCCTAGGAGCTCCTACGAGCAGTACTTC
TRBV5-1	TRBJ1-1	NA	NA	CASSLVTANTEAFF	TGCGCCAGCAGCTTGGTGACGGCGAACACTGAAGCTTTCTTT
TRBV25-1	TRBJ2-5	NA	NA	CASKETQYF	TGTGCCAGCAAGGAGACCCAGTACTTC
TRBV7-9	TRBJ2-5	NA	NA	CASSFRGQETQYF	TGTGCCAGCAGCTTCCGGGGCCAAGAGACCCAGTACTTC
TRBV6-6	TRBJ1-1	once	TRBD1	CASSYSRQGRNTEAFF	TGTGCCAGCAGTTACTCGAGACAGGGGAGGAACACTGAAGCTTTCTTT
TRBV5-5	TRBJ2-1	NA	NA	CASSLGYLNEQFF	TGTGCCAGCAGCTTGGGATACTTGAATGAGCAGTTCTTC
TRBV21-1	TRBJ2-1	NA	NA	CASSKKDQRDNEQFF	TGTGCCAGCAGCAAAAAAGACCAGCGGGACAATGAGCAGTTCTTC
TRBV28	TRBJ1-5	NA	NA	CASATSSNQPQHF	TGTGCCAGCGCTACAAGTAGCAATCAGCCCCAGCATTTT
TRBV7-9	TRBJ1-1	once	TRBD1	CASSGPGTGAMNTEAFF	TGTGCCAGCAGCGGGCCAGGGACAGGGGCCATGAACACTGAAGCTTTCTTT
TRBV11-2	TRBJ2-7	NA	TRBD2	CASSLVRGRGIYEQYF	TGTGCCAGCAGCTTAGTACGCGGGAGAGGTATTTACGAGCAGTACTTC